This T cell receptor beta chain was sequenced in a study of blood T cell repertoires in COVID-19 (dated by TCRdb to the early 2020s). Notes on the research overall: The collaborator samples originated in the United States, Italy and Spain and spanned the acute and convalescent phases of COVID-19. The samples were drawn from two sources: the first 160 participants of the ongoing ImmuneRACE study, and over 950 subjects contributed by 6 global collaborators. A freely available public database, intended as a resource for researchers studying the immune response to SARS-CoV-2, is where the repertoires were released. A de-identified subject ID, COVID-19 status, age in years and sex were almost always included in the sample metadata. Where available, HLA class I and class II types were taken from metadata supplied by the sample provider and were not determined by assay-based typing. The dataset comprised deeply sampled blood TCRbeta repertoires from subjects exposed to, actively infected with, or recovered from COVID-19. The prospective study material was composed of cDNA or gDNA derived from T cells, B-cell-depleted T cells, or PBMCs.

Based on the germline V gene, the CDR1 and CDR2 sequences are MNHEY and SVGAGI. The CDR3 has 16 amino acids, counting the end cysteine and phenylalanine. The entry retains the CDR3 DNA only, 48 bases that are in frame from base 1. The V and J ends are trimmed by 0 bases and 3 bases, leaving 9 bases between them. As to this clone: Its cognate antigen has yet to be identified. No base quality values were provided; no much bigger clone lies one nucleotide off.

Whole blood was collected in K2EDTA tubes by collaborating institutions according to the institutions' own protocols. For TCRbeta analysis, collaborators shipped samples as frozen whole blood, isolated PBMCs, or DNA extracted from either of those sample types. General findings and caveats noted by the study authors: Clinical and demographic metadata were provided uncurated, with the amount varying by source and participant.

The immunoSEQ Assay, a bias-controlled multiplex PCR, was used to amplify TCRbeta CDR3 regions from genomic DNA. In the original analysis: Within the assay, amplification of reference gene primers was used to estimate how many nucleated cells each sample contained. To quantify the absolute abundance of each unique TCRbeta CDR3 rearrangement, sequence reads were collapsed and filtered. Productive Simpson clonality was computed per sample as the square root of Simpson's diversity index over productive rearrangements. As stored in TCRdb, this immuneACCESS dataset retains in-frame rearrangements with V and J assigned. A fraction of the clones does not appear; measured against another copy, unresolved V genes explain less than half of the discrepancy, and the remainder lacks a known reason. V and J calls and clone size are copied from that table; D and trimming were computed from the DNA. For this sample the table gives some 89,000 clones, of which 90% were detected only once. Jointly, the top ten make up 1.5% to 2% of the sample.

The rearrangement joined TRBV6-5 to TRBJ2-6, and TRBD1 may be the D gene, going by 5 matching bases. This receptor was taken from a man aged 55-75 years with acute or convalescent COVID-19. The sample was peripheral blood. The nucleotides are TGTGCCAGCAGTTACTCAGGGGATGGTGGGGCCAACGTCCTGACTTTC. This gives the protein CASSYSGDGGANVLTF.